The entry that follows covers one T cell receptor (beta chain) sequence. Antigen specificity is unknown. This entry belongs to a study of shared clonotypes between healthy human individuals. The study, taken as a whole, reports: Generally, estimated richness proved larger in naive subsets than it did in memory subsets. In contrast to clonotypes shared by all four donors, non-shared clonotypes had lower generation probabilities.

V shed 6 bases, J shed 1 base, and the junction held 8 bases outside the gene matches. This CDR3 region has 16 residues. Per the germline V gene, CDR1 is LNHDA and CDR2 is SQIVND (reference sequence). The assay was carried out at the deep level. Libraries were prepared by immunoSEQ multiplex PCR; TCRdb keeps only in-frame clonotypes and omits some of them. The data hold some 550,000 clones, with more than 95% observed a single time. The specimen was naive CD4+ T cells sorted from blood. The sample's subset: CD45RA+ positively selected. This TCR was recovered from a young woman in good health. This chain joins TRBV19 and TRBJ2-5, with 10 positions matching TRBD1. The DNA for the CDR3 is TGTGCCAGTAGCAAACGACAGGGGGCTAGCCAAGAGACCCAGTACTTC. This sequence encodes CASSKRQGASQETQYF.